Presented here are 5 T cell receptor beta chains from one specimen sequenced in a study of post-analysis software for immune sequencing data. Regarding the study as a whole: Elevated frequency relative to controls characterized roughly five TRBV segments in patients, TRBV5-6, TRBV5-1 and TRBV20-1 among them.

Each TCR beta cDNA library carried unique molecular identifiers. TCRdb reprocessed the PCR reads with MiXCR, giving one entry per CDR3 protein. The repertoire holds roughly 540,000 distinct CDR3 sequences, with roughly 34% as singletons. These TCRs' antigens remain unknown. Sequencing used blood. These receptors all stem from a girl aged 2 to 17 with multiple sclerosis.

V usage is TRBV6-2 or TRBV6-3 and J usage is TRBJ2-7; D unclear. Germline values: CDR1 MNHEY, CDR2 SVGEGT. Trimming took off 2 bases at V and 6 bases at J, with 14 bases between the two ends. The CDR3 is 14 residues long. The chain's CDR3 is CASSYGATPLEQYF. The CDR3 bases are TGTGCCAGCAGTTACGGCGCAACCCCTCTCGAGCAGTACTTC.

V gene TRBV5-1 combines with J gene TRBJ2-1; D gene unclear. V was shortened by 2 bases and J by 4 bases, with 10 bases between the two germline ends. The CDR3 spans 14 residues. From germline, CDR1 is SGHRS and CDR2 YFSETQ. The CDR3 region has the DNA TGCGCCAGCAGCTTTCTAACCAGATACAATGAGCAGTTCTTC. Protein: CASSFLTRYNEQFF.

This clonotype was seen a few times. The chain combines TRBV2 with TRBJ2-4, with D possibly being TRBD2 (5 bases). Germline V gives CDR1 SNHLY, CDR2 FYNNEI. The CDR3 extends over 12 amino acids. The V end was cut by 7 bases, the J end by 7 bases, with 11 bases between. CDR3 region: CASTQRQNIQYF. CDR3 in DNA: TGTGCCAGCACCCAGCGGCAGAACATTCAGTACTTC.

This clonotype was found a few times. The chain combines TRBV12-3 or TRBV12-4 with TRBJ2-1; 12 nucleotides match TRBD2. Losses at the gene ends were 5 bases for V and 8 bases for J; bases not matched to a gene: 7. This CDR3 spans 15 amino acids. In DNA form, the CDR3 reads TGTGCCAGCAGTCCTCTAGCGGGGGGGGTCGATGAGCAGTTCTTC. It translates to CASSPLAGGVDEQFF.

This chain uses TRBV5-1 with TRBJ2-1, with a tentative D call TRBD1 (6 bases). V was shortened by 4 bases and J by 2 bases, with 13 bases between the two germline ends. The length of the CDR3 is 15 residues. Germline CDR1 SGHRS, CDR2 YFSETQ. In DNA, the CDR3 is TGCGCCAGCAGCCCGGTTCCAGGGGCCTACAATGAGCAGTTCTTC. Amino acid sequence: CASSPVPGAYNEQFF.